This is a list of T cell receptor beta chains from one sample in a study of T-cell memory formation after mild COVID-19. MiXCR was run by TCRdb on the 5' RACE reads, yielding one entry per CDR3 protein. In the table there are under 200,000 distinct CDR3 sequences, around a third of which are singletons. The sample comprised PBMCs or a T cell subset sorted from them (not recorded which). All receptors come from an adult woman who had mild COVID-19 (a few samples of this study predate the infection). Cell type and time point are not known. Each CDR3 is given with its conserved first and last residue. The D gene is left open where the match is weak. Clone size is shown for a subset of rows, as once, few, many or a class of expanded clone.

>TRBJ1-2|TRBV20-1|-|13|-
TGCAGTGCTTGGACACTAGAACGTGTTGGCTACACCTTC
CSAWTLERVGYTF
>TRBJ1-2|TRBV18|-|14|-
TGTGCCAGCTCACCAGATCACTCCACATATGGCTACACCTTC
CASSPDHSTYGYTF
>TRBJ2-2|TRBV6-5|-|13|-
TGTGCCAGCACCTTTTCACGGGACGGGGAGCTGTTTTTT
CASTFSRDGELFF
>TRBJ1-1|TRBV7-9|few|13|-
TGTGCCAGCAGCTCCCGGCGGAACACTGAAGCTTTCTTT
CASSSRRNTEAFF
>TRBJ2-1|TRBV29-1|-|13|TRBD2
TGCAGCGTTGAAGAACTAGCGGGACCGGGGCAGTTCTTC
CSVEELAGPGQFF
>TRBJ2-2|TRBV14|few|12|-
TGTGCCAGCAGCCAAGTCGCGGCGGAGCTGTTTTTT
CASSQVAAELFF
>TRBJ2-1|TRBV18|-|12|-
TGTGCCAGCTCACCAACCCTCTATGAGCAGTTCTTC
CASSPTLYEQFF
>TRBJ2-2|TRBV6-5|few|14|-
TGTGCCAGCAGTTACTTCGGCGGAACCGGGGAGCTGTTTTTT
CASSYFGGTGELFF
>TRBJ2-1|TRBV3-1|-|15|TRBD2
TGTGCCAGCAGCCGGACTAGCGGGAGGAACAATGAGCAGTTCTTC
CASSRTSGRNNEQFF
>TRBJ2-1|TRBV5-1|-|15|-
TGCGCCAGCAGCATCAGCGGCTCTAACTACAATGAGCAGTTCTTC
CASSISGSNYNEQFF
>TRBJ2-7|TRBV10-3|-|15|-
TGTGCCATCAGTGAGTCGGGGGGTTCGCTCTACGAGCAGTACTTC
CAISESGGSLYEQYF
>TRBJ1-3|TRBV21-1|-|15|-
TGTGACACCCTCGGCGACAGCTTCTCTGGAAACACCATATATTTT
CDTLGDSFSGNTIYF
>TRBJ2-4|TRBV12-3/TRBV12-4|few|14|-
TGTGCCAGCAGTCTCCGGGACACCAAAAACATTCAGTACTTC
CASSLRDTKNIQYF
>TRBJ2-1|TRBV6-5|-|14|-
TGTGCCAGCAGCGCCCGGGGGGCGTTAAATGAGCAGTTCTTC
CASSARGALNEQFF
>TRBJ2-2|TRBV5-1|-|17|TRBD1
TGCGCCAGCAGCCTCGTTCGGGACAGGGGGCGGAACGGGGAGCTGTTTTTT
CASSLVRDRGRNGELFF
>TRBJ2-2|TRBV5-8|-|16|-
TGTGCCAGCAGCGACCCCGGAACAGGGATGACCGGGGAGCTGTTTTTT
CASSDPGTGMTGELFF
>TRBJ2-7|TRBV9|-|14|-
TGTGCCAGCAGTGGGAGGGACAGCTCCTACGAGCAGTACTTC
CASSGRDSSYEQYF
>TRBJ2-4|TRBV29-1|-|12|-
TGCAGCGTTGTTCTGGGGGCAGACATTCAGTACTTC
CSVVLGADIQYF
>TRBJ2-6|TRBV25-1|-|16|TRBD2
TGTGCCAGCAGTCCTTGGGAGGGTTCTGGGGCCAACGTCCTGACTTTC
CASSPWEGSGANVLTF
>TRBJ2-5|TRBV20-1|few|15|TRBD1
TGCAGTGCCCTACGAGTGACAGGGGGCCGAGAGACCCAGTACTTC
CSALRVTGGRETQYF
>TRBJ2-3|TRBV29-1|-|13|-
TGCAGCGTTGTGTGGCCGGGCACAGATACGCAGTATTTT
CSVVWPGTDTQYF
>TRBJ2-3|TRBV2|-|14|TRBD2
TGTGCCGGCTCCGGGACTAGGCTCACAGATACGCAGTATTTT
CAGSGTRLTDTQYF
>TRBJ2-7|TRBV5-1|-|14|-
TGCGCCAGCAGGATTGGGCAGGGCAACTACGAGCAGTACTTC
CASRIGQGNYEQYF
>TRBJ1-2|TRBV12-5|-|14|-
TGTGCTAGTGGTTTGACCGGGTCTAACTATGGCTACACCTTC
CASGLTGSNYGYTF
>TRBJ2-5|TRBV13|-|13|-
TGTGCCAGCAGCTTAGACATAGAAATGACCCAGTACTTC
CASSLDIEMTQYF
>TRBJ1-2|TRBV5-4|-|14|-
TGTGCCAGCAGCTTGATTACAGACATCTATGGCTACACCTTC
CASSLITDIYGYTF
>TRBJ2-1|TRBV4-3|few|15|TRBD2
TGCGCCAGCAGCCAGTTAGCGGGAGAAGGCAATGAGCAGTTCTTC
CASSQLAGEGNEQFF
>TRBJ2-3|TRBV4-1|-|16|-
TGCGCCAGCAGCCAAGAAGAGGTCAGGCTGACAGATACGCAGTATTTT
CASSQEEVRLTDTQYF
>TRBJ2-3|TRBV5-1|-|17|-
TGCGCCAGCAGCTTGGGACCGCTTGCTGAAAACACAGATACGCAGTATTTT
CASSLGPLAENTDTQYF
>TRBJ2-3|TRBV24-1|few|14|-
TGTGCCACCAGCGCAGGTAATCCTACAGATACGCAGTATTTT
CATSAGNPTDTQYF
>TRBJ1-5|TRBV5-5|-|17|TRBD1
TGTGCCAGCAGCTTGGTCGGTACAGGGGGCGCGGGTCAGCCCCAGCATTTT
CASSLVGTGGAGQPQHF
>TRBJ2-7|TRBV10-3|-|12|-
TGTGCCATCAGAGGACAGCCCTACGAGCAGTACTTC
CAIRGQPYEQYF
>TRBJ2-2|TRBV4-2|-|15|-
TGTGCCAGCAGCTCACGAGAAACGAACACCGGGGAGCTGTTTTTT
CASSSRETNTGELFF
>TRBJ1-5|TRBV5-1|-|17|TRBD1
TGCGCCAGCAGCCTCTTCCCGACAGGGCAGAACAATCAGCCCCAGCATTTT
CASSLFPTGQNNQPQHF
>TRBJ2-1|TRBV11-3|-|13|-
TGTGCCAGCAGCTTAGGGGTAACTACTGAGCAGTTCTTC
CASSLGVTTEQFF
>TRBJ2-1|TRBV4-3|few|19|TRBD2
TGCGCCAGCAGCCAAGATACGGGGACTAGCGGGAGGGGGTACAATGAGCAGTTCTTC
CASSQDTGTSGRGYNEQFF
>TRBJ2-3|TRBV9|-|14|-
TGTGCCAGCAGCGAACACTCTAGCACAGATACGCAGTATTTT
CASSEHSSTDTQYF
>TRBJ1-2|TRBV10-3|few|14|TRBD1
TGTGCCATCAGCGGCGACAGGGCTGGCTATGGCTACACCTTC
CAISGDRAGYGYTF
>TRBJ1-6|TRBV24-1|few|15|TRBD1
TGTGCCACCAGTGATGGGACAGTCTATAATTCACCCCTCCACTTT
CATSDGTVYNSPLHF
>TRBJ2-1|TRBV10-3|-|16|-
TGTGCCATCAGTGCGGATGACAGCTTCTCCTACAATGAGCAGTTCTTC
CAISADDSFSYNEQFF
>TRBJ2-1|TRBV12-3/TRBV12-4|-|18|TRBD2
TGTGCCAGCAGTTCCCATGGACTAGCGGGAGTTGGGTACAATGAGCAGTTCTTC
CASSSHGLAGVGYNEQFF
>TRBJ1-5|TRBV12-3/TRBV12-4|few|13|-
TGTGCCAGCAGTCACGGACCGAATCAGCCCCAGCATTTT
CASSHGPNQPQHF
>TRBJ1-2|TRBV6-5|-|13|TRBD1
TGTGCCAGCAGTACTACAGGGGGCGATGGCTACACCTTC
CASSTTGGDGYTF
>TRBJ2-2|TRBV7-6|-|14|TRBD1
TGTGCCAGCAGCTTGACAGGGGACACCGGGGAGCTGTTTTTT
CASSLTGDTGELFF
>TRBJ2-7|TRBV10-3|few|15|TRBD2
TGTGCCATCGGCGGAGCGGGAGGGGGGCTCTACGAGCAGTACTTC
CAIGGAGGGLYEQYF
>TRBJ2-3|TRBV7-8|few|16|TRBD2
TGTGCCGCCGGGGAGTCAGCGGGGGCTTCCACAGATACGCAGTATTTT
CAAGESAGASTDTQYF
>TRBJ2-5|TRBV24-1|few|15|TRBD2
TGTGCCACCAGTGATTTGACTAGCGGGGGTCAGACCCAGTACTTC
CATSDLTSGGQTQYF
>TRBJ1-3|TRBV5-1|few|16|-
TGCGCCAGCAGCCTACTACCGACAGGCTCTGGAAACACCATATATTTT
CASSLLPTGSGNTIYF
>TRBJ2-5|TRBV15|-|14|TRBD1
TGTGCCACCAGCAGAAAAGACAGGGTGGAGACCCAGTACTTC
CATSRKDRVETQYF
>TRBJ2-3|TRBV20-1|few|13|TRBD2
TGCAGTGCTTTTAGCGGGGGCAGGGATACGCAGTATTTT
CSAFSGGRDTQYF
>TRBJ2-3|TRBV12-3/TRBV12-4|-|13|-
TGTGCCAGCAGTTTCGCCCGCCCAGATACGCAGTATTTT
CASSFARPDTQYF
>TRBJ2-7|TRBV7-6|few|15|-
TGTGCCAGCAGCTTAGGGGGGGCCGGATTCTACGAGCAGTACTTC
CASSLGGAGFYEQYF
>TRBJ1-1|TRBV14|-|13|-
TGTGCCAGCAGCCAGGACCGGTGGACTGAAGCTTTCTTT
CASSQDRWTEAFF
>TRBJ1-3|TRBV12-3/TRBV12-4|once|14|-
TGTGCCAGCAGCCTGCTGGAAGGTGGAAACACCATATATTTT
CASSLLEGGNTIYF
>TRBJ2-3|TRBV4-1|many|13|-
TGCGCCAGCAGCCGAGTGGTGGGAGATACGCAGTATTTT
CASSRVVGDTQYF
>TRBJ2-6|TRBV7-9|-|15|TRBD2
TGTGCCAGCAGCCCGCGGGGGGCTGGGGCCAACGTCCTGACTTTC
CASSPRGAGANVLTF